This TCR beta chain was profiled in a study of TIL therapy for anti-PD-1-resistant metastatic lung cancer. Time point denoted: pre-treatment sample, taken before nivolumab and TIL therapy. The immunoSEQ assay was v3. Data came from immunoSEQ multiplex PCR; TCRdb stores just in-frame clones and leaves some out. The sample has roughly 58,000 clones, more than 80% seen once. Trimming stripped 5 bases from V and 7 bases from J, with 9 bases between. CDR3 size: 12 residues. Germline assignment: CDR1 MNHEY and CDR2 SVGEGT. This TCR derives from a person aged 25-80 years with non-small cell lung cancer. J is TRBJ1-5 and V is TRBV6-2 or TRBV6-3, with no clear D. This sample comprised blood, obtained at baseline. This CDR3 is CASSTPRQPQHF. CDR3 sequence (DNA): TGTGCCAGCAGTACTCCTAGGCAGCCCCAGCATTTT.